These T cell receptor beta chains were read from a single sample in a study of T-cell reconstitution after alpha-beta-depleted transplantation in children. Each CDR3 protein is one row after TCRdb ran MiXCR on the PCR reads. Of about 600,000 distinct CDR3 sequences detected, under 12% appear once; the ten largest clones hold less than 4.5%. The starting material was PBMCs from the stem cell graft donor, obtained from the stem cell graft. The source of these receptors is a human donor who donated a stem cell graft to a child with acute myeloid leukemia. The CDR3 runs from the conserved cysteine through the conserved F or W. A D gene is named only where the DNA matches it firmly.

CDR3aa: CASKPNQAGTYEQYF
v_gene: TRBV6-1
d_gene: TRBD2
j_gene: TRBJ2-7

CDR3aa: CASSLMEGF
v_gene: TRBV12-3/TRBV12-4
d_gene: NA
j_gene: TRBJ2-1

CDR3aa: CASSLTGRDQPQHF
v_gene: TRBV27
d_gene: TRBD1
j_gene: TRBJ1-5

CDR3aa: CSALSRETQYF
v_gene: TRBV20-1
d_gene: NA
j_gene: TRBJ2-5

CDR3aa: CASSLVSGSGNQPQHF
v_gene: TRBV12-3/TRBV12-4
d_gene: NA
j_gene: TRBJ1-5

CDR3aa: CASSWAGDTQYF
v_gene: TRBV12-3/TRBV12-4
d_gene: NA
j_gene: TRBJ2-3

CDR3aa: CASGDPGLAGGEQFF
v_gene: TRBV9
d_gene: TRBD2
j_gene: TRBJ2-1

CDR3aa: CASSVEAAGPGSPLHF
v_gene: TRBV9
d_gene: NA
j_gene: TRBJ1-6

CDR3aa: CASSPTPRVNEQFF
v_gene: TRBV7-6
d_gene: NA
j_gene: TRBJ2-1

CDR3aa: CSGGYRSSTGTDTQYF
v_gene: TRBV20-1
d_gene: NA
j_gene: TRBJ2-3

CDR3aa: CASRTLGTSGSYEQYF
v_gene: TRBV28
d_gene: TRBD2
j_gene: TRBJ2-7

CDR3aa: CASSLADRDNEQFF
v_gene: TRBV7-9
d_gene: TRBD1
j_gene: TRBJ2-1

CDR3aa: CSARPPTGGSLNEQFF
v_gene: TRBV20-1
d_gene: NA
j_gene: TRBJ2-1

CDR3aa: CASSPSPGTWEQYF
v_gene: TRBV5-1
d_gene: NA
j_gene: TRBJ2-7

CDR3aa: CASSSHRGQSTGELFF
v_gene: TRBV7-9
d_gene: TRBD1
j_gene: TRBJ2-2

CDR3aa: CASSVKGRGWERSYEQYF
v_gene: TRBV7-6
d_gene: NA
j_gene: TRBJ2-7

CDR3aa: CASSLYSGDTEAFF
v_gene: TRBV28
d_gene: NA
j_gene: TRBJ1-1

CDR3aa: CSAETSGKVQNIQYF
v_gene: TRBV20-1
d_gene: TRBD2
j_gene: TRBJ2-4

CDR3aa: CASSRTGVGGEKLFF
v_gene: TRBV7-9
d_gene: TRBD1
j_gene: TRBJ1-4

CDR3aa: CSSLMNTEAFF
v_gene: TRBV20-1
d_gene: NA
j_gene: TRBJ1-1

CDR3aa: CASSLGGTVYNEQFF
v_gene: TRBV5-1
d_gene: NA
j_gene: TRBJ2-1

CDR3aa: CSASANGVNTEAFF
v_gene: TRBV20-1
d_gene: NA
j_gene: TRBJ1-1

CDR3aa: CASSYRRSYNEQFF
v_gene: TRBV6-5
d_gene: NA
j_gene: TRBJ2-1

CDR3aa: CASCSPTVGGYNSEQFF
v_gene: TRBV2
d_gene: NA
j_gene: TRBJ2-1

CDR3aa: CAISESLTGATGNTIYF
v_gene: TRBV10-3
d_gene: NA
j_gene: TRBJ1-3

CDR3aa: CASSHRTSGRGPYEQYF
v_gene: TRBV5-1
d_gene: TRBD2
j_gene: TRBJ2-7

CDR3aa: CSARGGQGLGYSLEYF
v_gene: TRBV20-1
d_gene: NA
j_gene: TRBJ2-4

CDR3aa: CATSDPRGSGREETQYF
v_gene: TRBV24-1
d_gene: TRBD2
j_gene: TRBJ2-5

CDR3aa: CATSDSVNTEAFF
v_gene: TRBV24-1
d_gene: NA
j_gene: TRBJ1-1

CDR3aa: CASSYSSGGNQPQHF
v_gene: TRBV6-5
d_gene: NA
j_gene: TRBJ1-5

CDR3aa: CSVTLSYEQYF
v_gene: TRBV29-1
d_gene: NA
j_gene: TRBJ2-7

CDR3aa: CASSQTGLANEQFF
v_gene: TRBV4-3
d_gene: NA
j_gene: TRBJ2-1

CDR3aa: CASSIPLRGQGDNYGYTF
v_gene: TRBV11-2
d_gene: TRBD1
j_gene: TRBJ1-2

CDR3aa: CASSPVQAYEQYF
v_gene: TRBV6-1
d_gene: NA
j_gene: TRBJ2-7

CDR3aa: CASSSLALGSYNEQFF
v_gene: TRBV7-2
d_gene: NA
j_gene: TRBJ2-1

CDR3aa: CASSPAPEGGTVNEQFF
v_gene: TRBV4-3
d_gene: NA
j_gene: TRBJ2-1

CDR3aa: CSARWQSYGYTF
v_gene: TRBV20-1
d_gene: NA
j_gene: TRBJ1-2

CDR3aa: CASSQGVAGGEQFF
v_gene: TRBV4-2
d_gene: TRBD2
j_gene: TRBJ2-1

CDR3aa: CSAPETFSSGLYNEQFF
v_gene: TRBV20-1
d_gene: TRBD2
j_gene: TRBJ2-1

CDR3aa: CASKGGRVNEQYF
v_gene: TRBV6-1
d_gene: NA
j_gene: TRBJ2-7

CDR3aa: CASAQDRGLYNEQFF
v_gene: TRBV12-5
d_gene: TRBD1
j_gene: TRBJ2-1

CDR3aa: CASANSGLAQETQYF
v_gene: TRBV19
d_gene: TRBD2
j_gene: TRBJ2-5

CDR3aa: CASSLVTGGEDEQYF
v_gene: TRBV7-9
d_gene: TRBD2
j_gene: TRBJ2-7

CDR3aa: CASSWSSGSRETQYF
v_gene: TRBV12-3/TRBV12-4
d_gene: TRBD2
j_gene: TRBJ2-5

CDR3aa: CSVPGDSYEQYF
v_gene: TRBV29-1
d_gene: NA
j_gene: TRBJ2-7

CDR3aa: CATSDFWEAAGEQFF
v_gene: TRBV24-1
d_gene: NA
j_gene: TRBJ2-1

CDR3aa: CASSLKRAGGYNEQFF
v_gene: TRBV5-1
d_gene: TRBD2
j_gene: TRBJ2-1

CDR3aa: CASSLGLFEGSEAFF
v_gene: TRBV5-1
d_gene: NA
j_gene: TRBJ1-1

CDR3aa: CSAVRAQETQYF
v_gene: TRBV29-1
d_gene: NA
j_gene: TRBJ2-5

CDR3aa: CASSPAYRGRGTEAFF
v_gene: TRBV5-1
d_gene: TRBD1
j_gene: TRBJ1-1

CDR3aa: CASSRTGGSNTGELFF
v_gene: TRBV4-3
d_gene: TRBD1
j_gene: TRBJ2-2

CDR3aa: CASSSNGGWGEQFF
v_gene: TRBV13
d_gene: NA
j_gene: TRBJ2-1

CDR3aa: CASRGGTVSSYEQYF
v_gene: TRBV6-1
d_gene: NA
j_gene: TRBJ2-7